Sequencing of this TCR beta chain was carried out in a study of OX40 agonist ivuxolimab in advanced cancers. Study in general: Partial responses occurred in Three dose-escalation patients, one with hepatocellular carcinoma and two with cutaneous melanoma.

The ends were cut back, 6 bases at V and 2 bases at J, with 10 bases in the middle. The CDR3 is made up of 14 amino acids. Germline values: CDR1 SGHDN, CDR2 FVKESK. TCRdb's copy holds only in-frame clones and misses some; the assay was immunoSEQ multiplex PCR. The table lists around 72,000 clones, about nine tenths of them singletons. This specimen consisted of CD4+ or CD8+ T cells sorted from blood, obtained in a trial of the OX40 agonist ivuxolimab. This rearrangement joins TRBV14 to TRBJ2-2; no definite D call. This TCR derives from an adult with an advanced solid tumor such as melanoma, head and neck, liver or kidney cancer. The CDR3 here is CASRRATNTGELFF. The CDR3 DNA reads as TGTGCCAGCAGGAGAGCAACTAACACCGGGGAGCTGTTTTTT.